This entry lists 18 T cell receptor beta chains sequenced from one sample in a study of beta chain features in type 1 diabetes (dated by TCRdb to about 2018). Overall study outcomes, separate from this receptor: Type 1 diabetes patients showed a moderate but significant shortening of TCRB CDR3 length in all four CD4+ subsets.

The library came from the immunoSEQ multiplex PCR assay. The High Capacity cDNA Reverse Transcription Kit was used to reverse transcribe all of the isolated RNA, meaning that expressed TCRB transcripts were what got sequenced. The immuneACCESS repertoire file appears here via TCRdb, limited to in-frame rearrangements. These files lack a portion of the clones; in checked studies, under half of the deficit traces to unresolved V genes, and the cause of the others is not known. This sample comprises 200,000 to 300,000 clones, 20% of them detected only once. The ten top clones hold 0.028% of the sample. No cognate antigen is known for these TCRs. The sample consisted of naive CD4+ T cells from blood. Reading the label with the study, this specimen's cell subset or site is: true naive CD4+ T cells. These TCRs come from a woman aged 40 to 55 with type 1 diabetes.

The chain combines TRBV5-1 with TRBJ2-1; 8 bases line up with TRBD1. Germline lookup yields CDR1 SGHRS and CDR2 YFSETQ. There are 15 residues in the CDR3. The V and J ends lost 4 bases and 7 bases, in that order; junction bases with no gene match: 10. Here the CDR3 reads CASSTRTGTGNEQFF. For the CDR3, the DNA is TGCGCCAGCAGCACACGGACAGGGACGGGGAATGAGCAGTTCTTC. Together with reference TRBV5-1 and TRBJ2-1, the CDR3 gives the full variable domain: KAGVTQTPRYLIKTRGQQVTLSCSPISGHRSVSWYQQTPGQGLQFLFEYFSETQRNKGNFPGRFSGRQFSNSRSEMNVSTLELGDSALYLCASSTRTGTGNEQFFGPGTRLTVL.

This clone was detected only a few times. V is TRBV6-5 and J is TRBJ1-2, with a possible D match to TRBD1 (5 bases). The CDR3 contains 15 residues. V gave up 2 bases and J gave up 8 bases, with 18 bases separating them. Per germline, CDR1 MNHEY and CDR2 SVGAGI. As DNA, the CDR3 is TGTGCCAGCAGTTACATCCCCCGGCGGGACGGGGGCTACACCTTC. Encoded protein: CASSYIPRRDGGYTF.

This clone was detected a few times. The chain couples TRBV30 to TRBJ2-1; 11 bases align to TRBD2. Losses at the gene ends were 0 bases for V and 3 bases for J; bases not matched to a gene: 1. This CDR3 has 15 residues. Germline CDR1 reads GTSNPN; CDR2 reads SVGIG (reference sequence). The CDR3 loop reads CAWSVGLADYNEQFF. In DNA form, the CDR3 reads TGTGCCTGGAGTGTGGGACTAGCGGACTACAATGAGCAGTTCTTC. The whole variable domain, remainder taken from reference TRBV30 and TRBJ2-1, is SQTIHQWPATLVQPVGSPLSLECTVEGTSNPNLYWYRQAAGRGLQLLFYSVGIGQISSEVPQNLSASRPQDRQFILSSKKLLLSDSGFYLCAWSVGLADYNEQFFGPGTRLTVL.

This chain uses TRBV4-1 with TRBJ2-7, with 8 bases lining up with TRBD2. Germline V gene lookup returns CDR1 MGHRA and CDR2 YSYEKL. Trimming at V came to 0 bases and at J to 3 bases, leaving 13 bases not matched to a gene. The CDR3 spans 18 residues. CDR3 nucleotide sequence: TGCGCCAGCAGCCAAGAACCCCCCCGACTAGCGCCTTACTACGAGCAGTACTTC. Protein product: CASSQEPPRLAPYYEQYF.

CDR3 nucleotides: TGTGCCAGCAGCTTGACCGGGACTAGCGGTGAGCAGTACTTC. Protein product: CASSLTGTSGEQYF. The V and J genes are TRBV7-9 and TRBJ2-7, with 11 bases lining up with TRBD2. This CDR3 is 14 amino acids long. Per germline, CDR1 SEHNR and CDR2 FQNEAQ (reference sequence). V was pared by 3 bases and J by 7 bases, with 5 bases of the junction left unmatched.

This clone was detected a few times. The rearrangement joins TRBV29-1 to TRBJ2-2; 10 bases are a match to TRBD1. CDR1 and CDR2 (germline): SQVTM, ANQGSEA. The trim removed 7 bases at V and 4 bases at J, leaving 6 bases unmatched. CDR3 size: 14 residues. Here the CDR3 DNA reads TGCAGCGCCAGGACAGGGGGGAGCACCGGGGAGCTGTTTTTT. Translating gives CSARTGGSTGELFF.

The sample holds a few counts of this clone. The V gene is TRBV9, the J gene TRBJ1-3, with TRBD1 identical over 7 bases. Germline values: CDR1 SGDLS, CDR2 YYNGEE. The CDR3 loop spans 14 amino acids. V shed 5 bases and J 3 bases; nucleotides not matched to a gene: 5. The CDR3: CASSGGDSGNTIYF. As DNA, the CDR3 is TGTGCCAGCAGTGGCGGGGACAGTGGAAACACCATATATTTT.

This chain joins TRBV28 and TRBJ2-5, with D possibly matching TRBD1 (6 bases). CDR1 is MDHEN, CDR2 SYDVKM, per germline. The length of the CDR3 is 13 residues. Trimming pared 2 bases from V and 8 bases from J, leaving 12 bases between. CDR3: CASSLQGPQTQYF. The DNA of the CDR3 is TGTGCCAGCAGTTTACAGGGGCCCCAAACCCAGTACTTC. The whole variable domain, filled in from reference TRBV28 and TRBJ2-5, reads DVKVTQSSRYLVKRTGEKVFLECVQDMDHENMFWYRQDPGLGLRLIYFSYDVKMKEKGDIPEGYSVSREKKERFSLILESASTNQTSMYLCASSLQGPQTQYFGPGTRLLVL.

This chain uses TRBV4-1 with TRBJ1-1, with D perhaps TRBD1 (6 bases). This CDR3 contains 15 residues. Trimming cost V 4 bases and J 0 bases, with 12 bases left between them. Germline CDR1 MGHRA, CDR2 YSYEKL. CDR3 residues: CASSLRQAMNTEAFF. CDR3 DNA: TGCGCCAGCAGCCTCCGACAGGCTATGAACACTGAAGCTTTCTTT.

The rearrangement links TRBV6-6 to TRBJ2-7, with TRBD1 matching 9 bases. The CDR3 covers 16 residues. Germline V gene sequence: CDR1 MNHNY, CDR2 SVGAGI (reference sequence). V lost 5 bases and J lost 4; bases outside the gene matches: 12. The CDR3 DNA sequence: TGTGCCAGCAGTAAAGGGGACGGACAGGGGATTTACGAGCAGTACTTC. Translating gives CASSKGDGQGIYEQYF.

This clone was seen a few times. The CDR3, as DNA: TGTGCCTGGGACAGGGGGCGTGGAGAGACCCAGTACTTC. Translated, it gives CAWDRGRGETQYF. The rearrangement links TRBV30 to TRBJ2-5; 10 bases are a match to TRBD1. The CDR3 has 13 residues. V trimming: 5 bases; J trimming: 4 bases; junction bases outside the gene matches: 4. Germline assignment: CDR1 GTSNPN and CDR2 SVGIG (reference sequence).

A few counts support this clone. V is TRBV4-2 and J is TRBJ2-7, with TRBD2 identical over 7 bases. Germline loops: CDR1 LGHNA, CDR2 YNFKEQ. The J segment lost 4 bases and the V segment lost 2 bases, leaving 14 bases of the junction unmatched. The length of the CDR3 is 17 residues. The CDR3 DNA sequence: TGTGCCAGCAGCCAATCCTCCAGCGGGACTGGCGGATACGAGCAGTACTTC. Protein sequence: CASSQSSSGTGGYEQYF.

The CDR3 nucleotides read TGCGCCAGCAGCTTCGGACAGGGACAAGAGACCCAGTACTTC. It encodes CASSFGQGQETQYF. This chain joins TRBV5-1 and TRBJ2-5, with 8 bases aligning to TRBD1. J gave up 2 bases and V 2 bases, and 2 bases lay outside the gene matches. The germline V gene has CDR1 SGHRS and CDR2 YFSETQ. This CDR3 has 14 residues.

The chain links TRBV5-1 to TRBJ1-2, with D possibly being TRBD1 (6 bases). The V end was cut by 4 bases, the J end by 2 bases, with 15 bases between. The CDR3 is 15 residues long. Germline CDR1 SGHRS, CDR2 YFSETQ. The CDR3 coding sequence is TGCGCCAGCAGCCTACCGACAGGCGCCAACTATGGCTACACCTTC. Its translation: CASSLPTGANYGYTF.

The chain links TRBV25-1 to TRBJ1-1, with TRBD1 matching 7 bases. In germline, CDR1 is MGHDK, CDR2 SYGVNS. There are 15 residues in the CDR3. With 6 bases clipped from V and 4 bases from J, the junction kept 11 bases outside the gene matches. In DNA form, the CDR3 reads TGTGCCAGCAGCGACCGACAGGGAGTTCGCACTGAAGCTTTCTTT. Residues: CASSDRQGVRTEAFF.

V gene TRBV7-9 combines with J gene TRBJ1-6; maybe TRBD1 (6 bases). CDR3 size: 14 residues. Trimming shortened V by 2 bases and J by 7 bases, and 9 bases separated the two germline ends. Germline loops: CDR1 SEHNR, CDR2 FQNEAQ (reference sequence). CDR3 coding DNA: TGTGCCAGCAGCTTACAGGGGAACAATTCACCCCTCCACTTT. It is translated as CASSLQGNNSPLHF.

The table lists this clone with a few counts. The chain joins TRBV7-9 to TRBJ2-3, with TRBD1 matching 9 bases. The CDR3 consists of 13 residues. V was pared by 6 bases and J by 6 bases, with 4 bases of the junction left unmatched. From germline, CDR1 is SEHNR and CDR2 FQNEAQ (reference sequence). This CDR3 reads CASRQGAWDTQYF. The CDR3 coding sequence is TGTGCCAGCAGACAGGGGGCGTGGGATACGCAGTATTTT. The variable domain in full, completed from reference TRBV7-9 and TRBJ2-3, reads DTGVSQNPRHKITKRGQNVTFRCDPISEHNRLYWYRQTLGQGPEFLTYFQNEAQLEKSRLLSDRFSAERPKGSFSTLEIQRTEQGDSAMYLCASRQGAWDTQYFGPGTRLTVL.

There are a few counts of this clone. The V and J genes are TRBV29-1 and TRBJ2-2; 8 nucleotides align to TRBD1. After removal of 6 bases from V and 5 bases from J, the junction contained 11 bases not matched to a gene. Germline CDR1 and CDR2: SQVTM and ANQGSEA. The CDR3 is made up of 15 amino acids. The CDR3 loop is CSVRPGQEETGELFF. The CDR3 DNA reads TGCAGCGTCCGACCGGGACAGGAAGAAACCGGGGAGCTGTTTTTT.